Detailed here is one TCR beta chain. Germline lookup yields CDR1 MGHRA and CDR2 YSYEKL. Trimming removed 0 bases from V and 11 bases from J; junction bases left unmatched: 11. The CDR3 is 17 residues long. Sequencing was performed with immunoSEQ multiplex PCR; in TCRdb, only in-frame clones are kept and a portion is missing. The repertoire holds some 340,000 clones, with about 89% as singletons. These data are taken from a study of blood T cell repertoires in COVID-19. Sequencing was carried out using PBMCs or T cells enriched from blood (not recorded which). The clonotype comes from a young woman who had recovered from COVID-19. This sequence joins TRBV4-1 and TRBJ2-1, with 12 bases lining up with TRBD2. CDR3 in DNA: TGCGCCAGCAGCCAAGACGGAGCTAGCGGGGGGGCTCTTAAGCAGTTCTTC. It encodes CASSQDGASGGALKQFF.